Sequencing of this T cell receptor beta chain was carried out in a study of cytomegalovirus exposure and HLA in healthy donors (dated by TCRdb to between 2016 and 2019). Some background on the complete study: A later analysis indicated that the 90 to 150 validation repertoires were generated on the platform also employed for the approximately 700 repertoires of the first cohort. The study combined high-throughput TCR immunosequencing, statistical association of individual TCRs with disease status, and machine learning to predict cytomegalovirus infection status. Besides the first cohort of 550 to 750 subjects, a separate validation cohort made up of over 100 different subjects was used. The study aimed to test whether signatures of past pathogen exposure could be identified by cataloging public T cell receptors. What the authors observed across the whole study: Subsequent analysis determined that TCRs grouped into clusters in the first cohort also showed a tendency toward co-occurrence across the roughly 110 validation repertoires, and 94% of cluster scores exceeded 0. In vitro tests confirmed that a few of the cytomegalovirus-associated TCR beta chains recognize cytomegalovirus antigens. Most TCR sequences were seen in very few donors, while some public TCRs were found in many individuals. In the study, approximately 160 TCR beta chains were listed as associated with cytomegalovirus. The authors suggested that the approach could potentially be extended to other disease states and immunological phenotypes. Cytomegalovirus status was reported to be diagnosed by the classifier with high specificity and sensitivity in both the original and validation cohorts. A later analysis had no HLA typing for the validation cohort, so co-occurrence there was scored across all 120 repertoires.

The donors belonged to the validation cohort of around 120 subjects, which was separate from the roughly 700-subject first cohort. The library was produced with the immunoSEQ multiplex PCR assay. The original pipeline was this. To diagnose cytomegalovirus status from the catalog of TCR beta chain sequences, a statistical classification framework was built. TCRdb stores this immuneACCESS table with in-frame sequences only. Part of the clones is absent; in the studies checked, under half of the shortfall reflects unresolved V genes, and no reason is known for the rest. V, J and clone size derive from that table, while D and trimming were established from the DNA sequence. For this sample there are 120,000 or so clones; approximately 87% appear just once. Together, the top ten hold under 1.5% of the sample. Trimming accounts for 5 bases at V and 10 bases at J, while the number of junction bases matched to no gene is 3. CDR1 LNHDA and CDR2 SQIVND are derived from the germline V gene (reference sequence). The CDR3 starts with the cysteine, ends with the phenylalanine, and has 12 residues. The CDR3 DNA has 36 bases and is translated from base 1.

In regard to this clone: No cognate antigen has been identified for it. No qualities accompany the bases; no much larger clone lies one base away.

The source of this sequence is a woman younger than 45 in good health and CMV-seropositive. The V gene is TRBV19 and the J gene is TRBJ2-1; 9 bases in between match TRBD2. Sequences were obtained from PBMCs. The CDR3: CASSPSGVEQFF. The sequence in DNA is TGTGCCAGTAGTCCTAGCGGGGTCGAGCAGTTCTTC.